Following are 17 T cell receptor beta chains from one sample sequenced in a study of OX40 agonist ivuxolimab in advanced cancers. Sequenced by immunoSEQ multiplex PCR; TCRdb stores in-frame clones only, minus some. The sample records fewer than 100,000 clones, about 94% being singletons. This material consisted of CD4+ or CD8+ T cells sorted from blood, taken in a trial of the OX40 agonist ivuxolimab. The receptors derive from an adult with an advanced solid tumor such as melanoma, head and neck, liver or kidney cancer.

This chain's CDR3 is CASSYSGSVAYEQYF. For the CDR3, the DNA is TGTGCCAGCAGTTATAGCGGGAGTGTGGCCTACGAGCAGTACTTC. This sequence joins TRBV27 and TRBJ2-7, with 9 bases identical to TRBD2. Germline lookup yields CDR1 MNHEY and CDR2 SMNVEV (reference sequence). The CDR3 extends over 15 amino acids. V shed 4 bases, J shed 2 bases, and the junction held 6 bases outside the gene matches.

CDR3 region: CASSSYRGQVAGASYEQYF. CDR3 sequence (DNA): TGCGCCAGCAGCTCCTACAGGGGGCAGGTTGCGGGCGCCTCCTACGAGCAGTACTTC. V usage is TRBV5-1 and J usage is TRBJ2-7, with 9 bases fitting TRBD1. Losses at the gene ends were 3 bases for V and 0 bases for J; bases not matched to a gene: 16. The CDR3 loop spans 19 amino acids. CDR1 and CDR2 from the germline V gene are SGHRS and YFSETQ.

This clone is a singleton in its sample. This sequence joins TRBV27 and TRBJ2-1; 8 bases match TRBD1. This CDR3 has 15 residues. Trimming at V came to 2 bases and at J to 9 bases, leaving 9 bases not matched to a gene. CDR1 and CDR2 from the germline V gene are MNHEY and SMNVEV (reference sequence). The CDR3 DNA reads TGTGCCAGCAGTTTAGGCAGGGGGCAAAGGGTTGAGCAGTTCTTC. Amino acid sequence: CASSLGRGQRVEQFF.

This rearrangement joins TRBV5-6 to TRBJ2-5, with a tentative D call TRBD1 (5 bases). The CDR3 contains 17 residues. The V gene's germline CDR1 is SGHDT and CDR2 YYEEEE. V shed 1 base and J shed 3 bases, with 19 bases lying between them. The CDR3 DNA sequence: TGTGCCAGCAGCTTGTATGGCAGGGCAAAAGAAAAAGAGACCCAGTACTTC. Translating it yields CASSLYGRAKEKETQYF.

This clone showed up just once. This chain joins TRBV5-1 and TRBJ2-5; D unclear. The germline V and J ends were trimmed by 0 bases and 0 bases, with 9 bases remaining between them. Germline loops: CDR1 SGHRS, CDR2 YFSETQ. This CDR3 is 15 amino acids long. This chain's CDR3 is CASSLVGRNQETQYF. The CDR3 bases are TGCGCCAGCAGCTTGGTCGGACGGAACCAAGAGACCCAGTACTTC.

V gene TRBV27 combines with J gene TRBJ1-1, with a weak D call TRBD1 (6 bases). The CDR3 extends over 14 amino acids. Germline assignment: CDR1 MNHEY and CDR2 SMNVEV (reference sequence). Trimming took off 1 base at V and 3 bases at J, with 9 bases between the two ends. CDR3 in amino acids: CASSLWEGDTEAFF. The CDR3 DNA reads TGTGCCAGCAGTTTATGGGAGGGGGACACTGAAGCTTTCTTT.

V and J are TRBV30 and TRBJ2-1; 11 bases are shared with TRBD2. CDR1 is GTSNPN and CDR2 is SVGIG in the germline V gene (reference sequence). Trimming took 1 base from V and 2 from J; bases not matched to a gene: 13. The CDR3 has 19 amino acids. CDR3 DNA: TGTGCCTGGAGTGGTTACGGTAGCGGGAGGGCATTTGCCTACAATGAGCAGTTCTTC. This sequence encodes CAWSGYGSGRAFAYNEQFF.

The chain combines TRBV4-3 with TRBJ1-1; TRBD1 might be the D (6 bases). In germline, CDR1 is LGHNA, CDR2 YSLEER. CDR3 length equals 16 residues. Trimming stripped 0 bases from V and 0 bases from J, with 11 bases between. The CDR3 spells CASSQDRYRVNTEAFF. The CDR3 bases are TGCGCCAGCAGCCAAGATCGTTACAGGGTGAACACTGAAGCTTTCTTT.

The V gene is TRBV12-5, the J gene TRBJ1-3; D gene unclear. The CDR3 has 16 residues. V was pared by 6 bases and J by 5 bases, with 20 bases between. From germline, CDR1 is LGHNT and CDR2 FRNRAP. The CDR3 reads CASGPRRRVLRNTIYF. CDR3 DNA: TGTGCTAGTGGCCCCAGAAGACGGGTCCTCCGAAACACCATATATTTT.

This chain links TRBV2 with TRBJ1-5, with TRBD1 matching 7 bases. Germline assignment: CDR1 SNHLY and CDR2 FYNNEI. The CDR3 extends over 17 amino acids. The V gene end was trimmed by 3 bases and the J gene end by 0 bases; junction bases not matched to a gene: 8. This CDR3 is CASSDWVGQYSNQPQHF. Here the CDR3 DNA reads TGTGCCAGCAGTGATTGGGTGGGACAGTATAGCAATCAGCCCCAGCATTTT.

The rearrangement uses TRBV7-9 and TRBJ2-1; possible D gene TRBD2, 5 bases. The CDR3 contains 15 residues. CDR1 is SEHNR and CDR2 is FQNEAQ in the germline V gene (reference sequence). V was clipped by 2 bases and J by 7 bases, with 15 bases between them. CDR3 residues: CASSLLGVGENEQFF. CDR3 bases: TGTGCCAGCAGCTTACTCGGCGTCGGGGAAAATGAGCAGTTCTTC.

The rearrangement links TRBV18 to TRBJ1-2; 8 bases agree with TRBD1. Germline V lookup: CDR1 KGHSH, CDR2 LQKENI. V lost 0 bases to trimming and J lost 4 bases; unmatched junction nucleotides: 4. This CDR3 is built from 15 residues. CDR3 nucleotide sequence: TGTGCCAGCTCACCACCGAGTACAGGGGGCTATGGCTACACCTTC. This encodes CASSPPSTGGYGYTF.

The rearrangement uses TRBV9 and TRBJ1-1; D might be TRBD1 (5 bases). Germline assignment: CDR1 SGDLS and CDR2 YYNGEE. The CDR3 spans 15 residues. V lost 0 bases to trimming and J lost 1 base, with 10 bases between them. CDR3 sequence reads: CASSVAGGANTEAFF. CDR3 bases: TGTGCCAGCAGCGTAGCTGGGGGAGCGAACACTGAAGCTTTCTTT.

The J gene is TRBJ1-1, the V gene TRBV6-1; D unresolved. Germline CDR1 MNHNS, CDR2 SASEGT. CDR3 size: 13 residues. V lost 3 bases and J lost 8, with 13 bases in between. The CDR3 coding sequence is TGTGCCAGCAGTGATCGTGGCTCCGGGGAAGCTTTCTTT. Residues: CASSDRGSGEAFF.

The chain joins TRBV11-3 to TRBJ1-2, with D unclear. V shed 1 base and J shed 3 bases, with 3 bases lying between them. In germline, CDR1 is SGHNT, CDR2 YENEEA. The CDR3 runs to 12 residues. The CDR3 loop reads CASSLADYGYTF. The CDR3, as DNA: TGTGCCAGCAGCTTAGCTGACTATGGCTACACCTTC.

V usage is TRBV2 and J usage is TRBJ2-1, with TRBD2 matching 11 bases. Trimming removed 0 bases from V and 15 bases from J; junction bases left unmatched: 22. Germline values: CDR1 SNHLY, CDR2 FYNNEI. The CDR3 length is 19 residues. The DNA of the CDR3 is TGTGCCAGCAGTGAAGCTTCCCGCTCCTCCGGGACTAGCGGAATTATAGGGTTCTTC. It specifies CASSEASRSSGTSGIIGFF. The whole variable domain, filled in from reference TRBV2 and TRBJ2-1, reads EPEVTQTPSHQVTQMGQEVILRCVPISNHLYFYWYRQILGQKVEFLVSFYNNEISEKSEIFDDQFSVERPDGSNFTLKIRSTKLEDSAMYFCASSEASRSSGTSGIIGFFGPGTRLTVL.

The chain carries TRBV7-6 and TRBJ1-2; D unclear. Trimming removed 4 bases at V and 3 bases at J, with 15 bases between. Looked up from germline, CDR1 is SGHVS and CDR2 is FNYEAQ. The CDR3 spans 15 residues. The CDR3 bases are TGTGCCAGCAGCTACAGAATCGACGGCTACTATGGCTACACCTTC. Encoded protein: CASSYRIDGYYGYTF.